The 8 T cell receptor beta chains below were found in one sample sequenced in a study of STAT5B mutations in CD4+ large granular lymphocyte leukemia. Measured with immunoSEQ multiplex PCR; TCRdb has only the in-frame clones, and not every one. The table includes tens of thousands of clones, approximately 85% detected once. Sequenced sample: CD4+ T cells from blood buffy coats. The receptors shown here come from a human donor in good health.

This clone appeared a single time. The chain combines TRBV2 with TRBJ1-6; the D gene is possibly TRBD1 (5 bases). The CDR3 extends over 12 amino acids. Looked up from germline, CDR1 is SNHLY and CDR2 is FYNNEI. The V and J ends lost 4 bases and 10 bases respectively, with 8 bases between them. The CDR3 nucleotides are TGTGCCAGCAGTGTCGGGGACTCACCCCTCCACTTT. Protein sequence: CASSVGDSPLHF.

This sequence joins TRBV7-2 and TRBJ2-4; TRBD2 matches 15 bases. This CDR3 contains 16 residues. CDR1 is SGHTA and CDR2 is FQGNSA in the germline V gene. V was pared by 6 bases and J by 5 bases, with 5 bases of the junction left unmatched. The CDR3 DNA reads TGTGCCAGCAGTGCAGGACTAGCGGGAGGGGAAAACATTCAGTACTTC. Encoded protein: CASSAGLAGGENIQYF.

This chain links TRBV18 with TRBJ2-2, with D possibly TRBD2 on 5 matching bases. Germline-derived CDR1 and CDR2 are KGHSH and LQKENI. V lost 4 bases and J lost 4, with 10 bases in between. This CDR3 contains 14 residues. CDR3 nucleotides: TGTGCCAGCTCACTGATAGGACTCACCGGGGAGCTGTTTTTT. It encodes CASSLIGLTGELFF.

The chain combines TRBV11-3 with TRBJ2-3; the D gene is possibly TRBD2 (6 bases). Deletions cut 0 bases from V and 11 bases from J, with 9 bases between. Germline V CDR1 and CDR2: SGHNT, YENEEA. CDR3 size: 12 residues. The CDR3 here is CASSLDRREQYF. CDR3 nucleotide sequence: TGTGCCAGCAGCTTAGATCGGAGGGAGCAGTATTTT. The full variable domain, in which reference TRBV11-3 and TRBJ2-3 provide the parts outside the CDR3, is EAGVVQSPRYKIIEKKQPVAFWCNPISGHNTLYWYLQNLGQGPELLIRYENEEAVDDSQLPKDRFSAERLKGVDSTLKIQPAELGDSAVYLCASSLDRREQYFGPGTRLTVL.

J is TRBJ2-7 and V is TRBV5-8; D is ambiguous. Trimming left V 3 bases short and J 3 bases short, with 13 bases between. Germline lookup yields CDR1 SGHTS and CDR2 YDEGEE. The CDR3 covers 14 residues. DNA of the CDR3: TGTGCCAGCAGCTCTCTGACATGGGACTACGAGCAGTACTTC. Translated: CASSSLTWDYEQYF. Looking up the rest from reference TRBV5-8 and TRBJ2-7 gives the full variable domain: EAGVTQSPTHLIKTRGQQATLRCSPISGHTSVYWYQQALGLGLQFLLWYDEGEERNRGNFPPRFSGRQFPNYSSELNVNALELEDSALYLCASSSLTWDYEQYFGPGTRLTVT.

With respect to this clone: Its ends do not fully match the called genes, so a read error is possible. The chain links TRBV19 to TRBJ2-3; D gene unclear. Germline CDR1 and CDR2: LNHDA and SQIVND (reference sequence). The CDR3 is made up of 14 amino acids. The CDR3 region is CASSFGLGTDTQYF. Written as DNA, the CDR3 is TGTGCCAGTAGTTTTGGGCTGGGCACGGATACGCAGTATTTT.

The sample holds one count of this clone. The chain carries TRBV6-6 and TRBJ2-1; D unresolved. CDR3 length: 11 residues. CDR1 is MNHNY, CDR2 SVGAGI, per germline (reference sequence). V lost 4 bases to trimming and J lost 7 bases, with 5 bases between them. CDR3 bases: TGTGCCAGCAGTTTTCTAAATGAGCAGTTCTTC. Protein: CASSFLNEQFF.

The chain has TRBV7-2 and TRBJ2-1; D is ambiguous. The V gene lost 5 bases and the J gene lost 7 bases, with 6 bases spanning the gap. This CDR3 contains 11 residues. CDR1 and CDR2 (germline): SGHTA, FQGNSA. The CDR3 DNA follows: TGTGCCAGCAGCAGAGAGAATGAGCAGTTCTTC. It yields the protein CASSRENEQFF.